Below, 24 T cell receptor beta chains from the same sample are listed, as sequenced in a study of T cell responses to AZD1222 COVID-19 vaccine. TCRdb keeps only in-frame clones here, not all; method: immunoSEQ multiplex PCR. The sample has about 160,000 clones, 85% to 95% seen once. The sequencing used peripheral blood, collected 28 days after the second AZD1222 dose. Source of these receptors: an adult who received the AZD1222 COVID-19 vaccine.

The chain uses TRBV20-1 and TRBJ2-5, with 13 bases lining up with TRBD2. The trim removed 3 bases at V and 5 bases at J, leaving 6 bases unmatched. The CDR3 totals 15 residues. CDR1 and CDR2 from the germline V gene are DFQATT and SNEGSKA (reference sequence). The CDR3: CSASTSGRAWETQYF. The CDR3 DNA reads TGCAGTGCTAGTACTAGCGGGAGGGCCTGGGAGACCCAGTACTTC.

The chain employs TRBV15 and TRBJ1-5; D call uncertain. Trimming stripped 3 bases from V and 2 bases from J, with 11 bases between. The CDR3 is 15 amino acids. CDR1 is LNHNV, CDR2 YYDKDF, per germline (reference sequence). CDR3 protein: CATSRRSTGNQPQHF. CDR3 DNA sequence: TGTGCCACCAGCAGGAGGTCCACGGGCAATCAGCCCCAGCATTTT. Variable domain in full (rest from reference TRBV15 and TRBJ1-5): DAMVIQNPRYQVTQFGKPVTLSCSQTLNHNVMYWYQQKSSQAPKLLFHYYDKDFNNEADTPDNFQSRRPNTSFCFLDIRSPGLGDTAMYLCATSRRSTGNQPQHFGDGTRLSIL.

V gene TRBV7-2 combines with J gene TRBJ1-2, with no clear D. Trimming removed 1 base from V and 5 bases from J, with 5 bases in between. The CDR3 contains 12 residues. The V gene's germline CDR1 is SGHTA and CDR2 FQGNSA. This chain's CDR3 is CASSLGGYGYTF. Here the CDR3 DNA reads TGTGCCAGCAGCTTAGGGGGTTATGGCTACACCTTC. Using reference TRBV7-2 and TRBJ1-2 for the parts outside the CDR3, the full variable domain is GAGVSQSPSNKVTEKGKDVELRCDPISGHTALYWYRQSLGQGLEFLIYFQGNSAPDKSGLPSDRFSAERTGGSVSTLTIQRTQQEDSAVYLCASSLGGYGYTFGSGTRLTVV.

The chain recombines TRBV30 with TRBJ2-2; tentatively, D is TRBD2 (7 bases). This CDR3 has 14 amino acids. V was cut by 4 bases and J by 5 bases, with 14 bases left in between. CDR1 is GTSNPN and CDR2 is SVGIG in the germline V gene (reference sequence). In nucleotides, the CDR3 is TGTGCCTGGATAGGGGGGGCACGGACCGGGGAGCTGTTTTTT. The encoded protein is CAWIGGARTGELFF.

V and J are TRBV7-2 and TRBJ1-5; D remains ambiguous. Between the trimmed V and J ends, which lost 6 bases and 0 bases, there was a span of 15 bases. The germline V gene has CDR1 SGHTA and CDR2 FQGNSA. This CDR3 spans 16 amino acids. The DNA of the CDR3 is TGTGCCAGCAGTCCCGAAGGACGGAATAGCAATCAGCCCCAGCATTTT. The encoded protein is CASSPEGRNSNQPQHF. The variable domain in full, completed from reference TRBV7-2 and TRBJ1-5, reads GAGVSQSPSNKVTEKGKDVELRCDPISGHTALYWYRQSLGQGLEFLIYFQGNSAPDKSGLPSDRFSAERTGGSVSTLTIQRTQQEDSAVYLCASSPEGRNSNQPQHFGDGTRLSIL.

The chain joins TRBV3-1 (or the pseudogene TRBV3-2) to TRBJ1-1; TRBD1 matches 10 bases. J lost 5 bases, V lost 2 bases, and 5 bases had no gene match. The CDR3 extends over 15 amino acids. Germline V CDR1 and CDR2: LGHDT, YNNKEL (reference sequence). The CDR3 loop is CASSQPGTGVTEAFF. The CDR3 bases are TGTGCCAGCAGCCAACCGGGGACAGGGGTTACTGAAGCTTTCTTT.

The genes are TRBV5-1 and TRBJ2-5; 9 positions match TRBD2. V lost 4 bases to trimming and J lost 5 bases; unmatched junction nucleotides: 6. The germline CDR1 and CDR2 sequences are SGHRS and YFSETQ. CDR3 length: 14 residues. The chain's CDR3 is CASSPGTSSETQYF. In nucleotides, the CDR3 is TGCGCCAGCAGCCCGGGGACTAGCTCGGAGACCCAGTACTTC. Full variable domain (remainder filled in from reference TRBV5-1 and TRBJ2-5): KAGVTQTPRYLIKTRGQQVTLSCSPISGHRSVSWYQQTPGQGLQFLFEYFSETQRNKGNFPGRFSGRQFSNSRSEMNVSTLELGDSALYLCASSPGTSSETQYFGPGTRLLVL.

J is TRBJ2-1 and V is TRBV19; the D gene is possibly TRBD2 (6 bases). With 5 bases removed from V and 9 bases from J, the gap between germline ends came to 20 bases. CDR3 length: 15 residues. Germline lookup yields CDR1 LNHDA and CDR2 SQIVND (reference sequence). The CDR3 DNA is TGTGCCAGTAGTTGGTCTATGTCCGGGAGTGGTGAGCAGTTCTTC. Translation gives CASSWSMSGSGEQFF.

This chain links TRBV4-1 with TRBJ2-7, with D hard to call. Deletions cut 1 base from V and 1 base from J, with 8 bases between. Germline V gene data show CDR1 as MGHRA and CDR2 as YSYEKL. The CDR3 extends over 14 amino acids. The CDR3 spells CASSQVGRSYEQYF. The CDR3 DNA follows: TGCGCCAGCAGCCAAGTTGGGCGGTCCTACGAGCAGTACTTC.

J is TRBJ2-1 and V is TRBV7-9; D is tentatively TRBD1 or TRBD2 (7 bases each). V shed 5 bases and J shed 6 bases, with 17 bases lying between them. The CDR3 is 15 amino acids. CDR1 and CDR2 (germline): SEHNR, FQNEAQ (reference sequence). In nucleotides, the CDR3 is TGTGCCAGCAGCCCAGGGGGGACTACCGCCAATGAGCAGTTCTTC. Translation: CASSPGGTTANEQFF. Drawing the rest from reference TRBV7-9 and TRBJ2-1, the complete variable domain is DTGVSQNPRHKITKRGQNVTFRCDPISEHNRLYWYRQTLGQGPEFLTYFQNEAQLEKSRLLSDRFSAERPKGSFSTLEIQRTEQGDSAMYLCASSPGGTTANEQFFGPGTRLTVL.

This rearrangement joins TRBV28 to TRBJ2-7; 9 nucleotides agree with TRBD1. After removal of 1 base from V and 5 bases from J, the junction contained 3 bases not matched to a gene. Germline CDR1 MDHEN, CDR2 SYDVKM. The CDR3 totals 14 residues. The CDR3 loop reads CASSLYRGPNEQYF. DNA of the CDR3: TGTGCCAGCAGTTTATACAGGGGGCCCAACGAGCAGTACTTC.

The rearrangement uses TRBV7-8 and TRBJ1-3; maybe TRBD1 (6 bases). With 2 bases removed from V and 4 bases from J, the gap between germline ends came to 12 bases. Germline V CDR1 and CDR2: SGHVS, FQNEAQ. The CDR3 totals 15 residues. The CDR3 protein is CASSLRVGGGNTIYF. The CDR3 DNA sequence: TGTGCCAGCAGCTTAAGGGTAGGGGGAGGAAACACCATATATTTT.

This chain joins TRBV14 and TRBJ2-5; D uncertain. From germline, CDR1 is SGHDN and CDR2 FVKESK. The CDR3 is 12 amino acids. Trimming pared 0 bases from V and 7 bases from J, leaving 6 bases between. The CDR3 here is CASSQDMRTQYF. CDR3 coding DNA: TGTGCCAGCAGCCAAGATATGAGGACCCAGTACTTC.

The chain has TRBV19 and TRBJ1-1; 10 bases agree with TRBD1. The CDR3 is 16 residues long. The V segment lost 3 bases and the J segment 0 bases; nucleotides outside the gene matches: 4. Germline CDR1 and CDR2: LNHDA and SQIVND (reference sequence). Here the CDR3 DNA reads TGTGCCAGTAGTATTATTGGGACAGGGGTGAACACTGAAGCTTTCTTT. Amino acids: CASSIIGTGVNTEAFF.

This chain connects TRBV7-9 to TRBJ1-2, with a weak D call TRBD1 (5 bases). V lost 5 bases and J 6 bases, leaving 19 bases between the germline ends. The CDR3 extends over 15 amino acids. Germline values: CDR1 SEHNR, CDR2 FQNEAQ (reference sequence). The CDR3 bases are TGTGCCAGCAGCCAAATAACCGGGACGGTGGATGGCTACACCTTC. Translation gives CASSQITGTVDGYTF.

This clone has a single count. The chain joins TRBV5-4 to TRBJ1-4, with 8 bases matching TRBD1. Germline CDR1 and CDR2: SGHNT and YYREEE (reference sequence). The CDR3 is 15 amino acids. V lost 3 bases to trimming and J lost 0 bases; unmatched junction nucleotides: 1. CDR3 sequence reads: CASSWGQATNEKLFF. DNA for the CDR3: TGTGCCAGCAGCTGGGGACAGGCAACTAATGAAAAACTGTTTTTT.

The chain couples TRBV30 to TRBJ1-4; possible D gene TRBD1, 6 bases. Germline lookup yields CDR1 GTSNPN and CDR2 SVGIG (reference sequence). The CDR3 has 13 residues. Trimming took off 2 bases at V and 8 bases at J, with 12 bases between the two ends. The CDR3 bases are TGTGCCTGGAGTAGGGGGTTGGGCGAAAAACTGTTTTTT. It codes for CAWSRGLGEKLFF.

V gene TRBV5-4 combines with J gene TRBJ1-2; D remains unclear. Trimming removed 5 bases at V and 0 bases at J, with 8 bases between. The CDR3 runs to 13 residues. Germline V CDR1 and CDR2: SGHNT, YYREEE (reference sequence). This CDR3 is CASRPPTNYGYTF. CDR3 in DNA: TGTGCCAGCAGGCCCCCAACTAACTATGGCTACACCTTC.

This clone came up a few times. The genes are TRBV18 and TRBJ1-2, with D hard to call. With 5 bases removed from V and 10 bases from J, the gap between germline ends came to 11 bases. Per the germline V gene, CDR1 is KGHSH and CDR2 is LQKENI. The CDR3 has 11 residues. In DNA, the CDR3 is TGTGCCAGCTCAGGAGGGCTGGTCTACACCTTC. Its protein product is CASSGGLVYTF.

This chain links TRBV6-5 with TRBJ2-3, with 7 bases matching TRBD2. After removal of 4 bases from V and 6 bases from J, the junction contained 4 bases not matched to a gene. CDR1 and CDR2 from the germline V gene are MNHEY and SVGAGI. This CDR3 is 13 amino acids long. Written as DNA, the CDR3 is TGTGCCAGCAGTTCTTCAGCGGGGGATACGCAGTATTTT. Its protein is CASSSSAGDTQYF.

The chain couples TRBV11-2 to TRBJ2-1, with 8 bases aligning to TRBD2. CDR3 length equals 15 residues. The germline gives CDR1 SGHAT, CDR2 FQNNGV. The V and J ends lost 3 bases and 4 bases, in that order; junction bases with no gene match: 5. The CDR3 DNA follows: TGTGCCAGCAGCTTTAGCGGGAATAAGTACAATGAGCAGTTCTTC. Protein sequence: CASSFSGNKYNEQFF.

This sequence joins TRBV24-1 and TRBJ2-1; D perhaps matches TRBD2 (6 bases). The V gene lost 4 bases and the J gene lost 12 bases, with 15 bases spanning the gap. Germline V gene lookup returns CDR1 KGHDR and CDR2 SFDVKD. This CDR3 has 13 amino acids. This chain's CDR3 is CATSDWDWAGQFF. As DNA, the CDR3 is TGTGCCACCAGTGACTGGGACTGGGCCGGGCAGTTCTTC.

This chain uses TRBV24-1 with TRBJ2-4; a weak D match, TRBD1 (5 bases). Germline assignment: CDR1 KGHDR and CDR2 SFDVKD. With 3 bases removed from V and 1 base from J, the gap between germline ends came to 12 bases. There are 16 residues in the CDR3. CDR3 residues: CATSDGAGKAKNIQYF. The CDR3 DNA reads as TGTGCCACCAGTGATGGTGCAGGGAAGGCCAAAAACATTCAGTACTTC.

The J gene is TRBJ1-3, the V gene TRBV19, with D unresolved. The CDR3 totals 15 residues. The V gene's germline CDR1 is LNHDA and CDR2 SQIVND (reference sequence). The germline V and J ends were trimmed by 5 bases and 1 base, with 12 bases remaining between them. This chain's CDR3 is CASSPYTASGNTIYF. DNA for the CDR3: TGTGCCAGTAGTCCCTATACAGCTTCTGGAAACACCATATATTTT.